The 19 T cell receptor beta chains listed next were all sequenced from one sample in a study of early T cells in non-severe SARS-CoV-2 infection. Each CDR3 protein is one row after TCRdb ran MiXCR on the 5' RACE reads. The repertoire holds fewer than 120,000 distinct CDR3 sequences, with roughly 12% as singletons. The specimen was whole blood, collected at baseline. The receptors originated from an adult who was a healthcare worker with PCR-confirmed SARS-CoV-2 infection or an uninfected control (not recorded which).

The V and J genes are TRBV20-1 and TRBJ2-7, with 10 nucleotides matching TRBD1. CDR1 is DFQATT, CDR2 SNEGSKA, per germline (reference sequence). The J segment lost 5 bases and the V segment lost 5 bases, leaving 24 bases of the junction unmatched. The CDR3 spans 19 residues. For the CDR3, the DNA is TGCAGTGCTCCCACACCCCCCTCGCTTAGGACAGGGGGTTATGACGAGCAGTACTTC. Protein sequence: CSAPTPPSLRTGGYDEQYF.

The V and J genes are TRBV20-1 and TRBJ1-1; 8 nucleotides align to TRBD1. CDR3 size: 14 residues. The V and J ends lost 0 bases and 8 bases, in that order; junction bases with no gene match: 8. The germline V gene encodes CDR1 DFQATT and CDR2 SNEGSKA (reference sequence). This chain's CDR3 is CSARDHQGAGEAFF. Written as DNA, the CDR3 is TGCAGTGCTAGAGATCACCAGGGGGCAGGCGAAGCTTTCTTT.

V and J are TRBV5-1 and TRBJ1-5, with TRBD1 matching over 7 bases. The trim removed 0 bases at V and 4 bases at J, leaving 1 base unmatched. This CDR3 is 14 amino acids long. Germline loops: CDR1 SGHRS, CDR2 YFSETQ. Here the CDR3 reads CASSLETGNQPQHF. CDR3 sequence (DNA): TGCGCCAGCAGCTTGGAGACAGGGAATCAGCCCCAGCATTTT.

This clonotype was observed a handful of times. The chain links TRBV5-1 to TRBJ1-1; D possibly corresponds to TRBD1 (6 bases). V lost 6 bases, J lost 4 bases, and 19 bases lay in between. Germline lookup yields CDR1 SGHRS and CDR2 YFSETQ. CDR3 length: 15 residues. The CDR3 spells CASNVQGGGPTEAFF. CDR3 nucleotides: TGCGCCAGCAACGTACAGGGTGGCGGGCCCACTGAAGCTTTCTTT.

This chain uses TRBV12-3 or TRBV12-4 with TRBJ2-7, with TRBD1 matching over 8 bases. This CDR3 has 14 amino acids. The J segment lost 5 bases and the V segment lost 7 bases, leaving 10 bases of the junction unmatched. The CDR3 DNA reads TGTGCCAGCACCTTCGGGACAGGTCTCGACGAGCAGTACTTC. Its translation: CASTFGTGLDEQYF.

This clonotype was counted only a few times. The CDR3 DNA follows: TGTGCCAGCAGTGAGAGGGACAGCTCGACCTACGAGCAGTACTTC. This gives the protein CASSERDSSTYEQYF. The V gene is TRBV6-1, the J gene TRBJ2-7, with 7 bases aligning to TRBD1. This CDR3 region has 15 residues. Germline trimming cut 3 bases from V and 2 bases from J; bases unmatched to any gene: 7. Per the germline V gene, CDR1 is MNHNS and CDR2 is SASEGT.

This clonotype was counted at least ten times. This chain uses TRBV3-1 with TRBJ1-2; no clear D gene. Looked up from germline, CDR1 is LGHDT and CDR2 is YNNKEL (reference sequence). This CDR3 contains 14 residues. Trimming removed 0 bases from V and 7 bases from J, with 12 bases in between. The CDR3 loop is CASSQDWNLSGYTF. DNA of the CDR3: TGTGCCAGCAGCCAAGATTGGAACCTGTCTGGCTACACCTTC. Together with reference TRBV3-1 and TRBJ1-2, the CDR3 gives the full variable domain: DTAVSQTPKYLVTQMGNDKSIKCEQNLGHDTMYWYKQDSKKFLKIMFSYNNKELIINETVPNRFSPKSPDKAHLNLHINSLELGDSAVYFCASSQDWNLSGYTFGSGTRLTVV.

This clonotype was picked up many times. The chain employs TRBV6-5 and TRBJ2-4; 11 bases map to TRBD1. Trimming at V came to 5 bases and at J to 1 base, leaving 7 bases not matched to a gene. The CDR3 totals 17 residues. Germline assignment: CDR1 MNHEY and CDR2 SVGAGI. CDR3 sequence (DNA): TGTGCCAGCAGTAAATGGACAGGGGGCCAGGCCAAAAACATTCAGTACTTC. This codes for CASSKWTGGQAKNIQYF.

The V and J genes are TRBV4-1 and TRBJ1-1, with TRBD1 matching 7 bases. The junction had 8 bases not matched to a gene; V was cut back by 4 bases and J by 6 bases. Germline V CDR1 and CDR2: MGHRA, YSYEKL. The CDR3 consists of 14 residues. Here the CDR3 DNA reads TGCGCCAGCAGCCTAGTCCGACAGGGCGCTGAAGCTTTCTTT. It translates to CASSLVRQGAEAFF.

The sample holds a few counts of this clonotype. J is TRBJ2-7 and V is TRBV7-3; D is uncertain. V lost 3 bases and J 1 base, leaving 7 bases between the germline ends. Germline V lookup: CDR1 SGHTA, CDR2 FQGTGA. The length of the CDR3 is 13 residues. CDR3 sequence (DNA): TGTGCCAGCAGCTTTGGGGAATCCTACGAGCAGTACTTC. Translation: CASSFGESYEQYF.

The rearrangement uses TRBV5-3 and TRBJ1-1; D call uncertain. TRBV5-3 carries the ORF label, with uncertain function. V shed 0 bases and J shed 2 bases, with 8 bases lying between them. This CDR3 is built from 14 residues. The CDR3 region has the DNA TGTGCCAGAAGCTTGGACAGACCAAACACTGAAGCTTTCTTT. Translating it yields CARSLDRPNTEAFF.

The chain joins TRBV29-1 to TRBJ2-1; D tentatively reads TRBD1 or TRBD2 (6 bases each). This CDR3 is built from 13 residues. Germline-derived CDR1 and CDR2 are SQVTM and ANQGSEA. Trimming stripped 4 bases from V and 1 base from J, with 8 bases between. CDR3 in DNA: TGCAGCGTTGGGGGGGCGTCCTACAATGAGCAGTTCTTC. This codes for CSVGGASYNEQFF.

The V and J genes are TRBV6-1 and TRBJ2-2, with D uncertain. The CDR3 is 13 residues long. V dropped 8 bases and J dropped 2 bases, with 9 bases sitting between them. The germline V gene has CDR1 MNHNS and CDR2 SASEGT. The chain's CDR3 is CASGNLNTGELFF. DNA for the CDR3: TGTGCCAGCGGGAACTTAAACACCGGGGAGCTGTTTTTT.

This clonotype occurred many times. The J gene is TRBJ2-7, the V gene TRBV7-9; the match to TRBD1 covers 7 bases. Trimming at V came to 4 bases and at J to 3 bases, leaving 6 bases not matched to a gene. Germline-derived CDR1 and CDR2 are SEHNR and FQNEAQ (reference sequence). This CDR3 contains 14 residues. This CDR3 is CASSSGTALYEQYF. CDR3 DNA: TGTGCCAGCAGCTCCGGGACAGCCCTCTACGAGCAGTACTTC. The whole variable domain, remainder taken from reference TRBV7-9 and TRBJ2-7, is DTGVSQNPRHKITKRGQNVTFRCDPISEHNRLYWYRQTLGQGPEFLTYFQNEAQLEKSRLLSDRFSAERPKGSFSTLEIQRTEQGDSAMYLCASSSGTALYEQYFGPGTRLTVT.

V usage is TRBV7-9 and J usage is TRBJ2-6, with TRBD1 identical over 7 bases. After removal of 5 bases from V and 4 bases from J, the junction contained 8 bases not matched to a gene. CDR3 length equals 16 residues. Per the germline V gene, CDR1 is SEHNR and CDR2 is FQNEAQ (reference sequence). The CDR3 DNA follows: TGTGCCAGCAGCCCCGACAGGGCCCCCGGGGCCAACGTCCTGACTTTC. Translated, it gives CASSPDRAPGANVLTF.

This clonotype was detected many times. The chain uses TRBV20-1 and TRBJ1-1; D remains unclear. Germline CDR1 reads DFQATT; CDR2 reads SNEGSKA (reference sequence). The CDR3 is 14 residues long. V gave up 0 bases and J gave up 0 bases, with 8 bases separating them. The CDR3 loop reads CSARDGEMNTEAFF. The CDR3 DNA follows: TGCAGTGCTAGAGACGGGGAAATGAACACTGAAGCTTTCTTT.

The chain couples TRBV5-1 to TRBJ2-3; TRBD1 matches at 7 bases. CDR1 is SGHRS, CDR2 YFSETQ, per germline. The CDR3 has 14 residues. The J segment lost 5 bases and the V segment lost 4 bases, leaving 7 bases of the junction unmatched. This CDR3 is CASSLQGTEDTQYF. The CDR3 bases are TGCGCCAGCAGCCTACAGGGGACGGAAGATACGCAGTATTTT.

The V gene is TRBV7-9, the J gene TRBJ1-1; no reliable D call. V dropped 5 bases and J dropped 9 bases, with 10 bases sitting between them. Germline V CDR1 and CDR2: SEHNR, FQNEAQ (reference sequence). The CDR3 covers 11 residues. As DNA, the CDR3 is TGTGCCAGCAGCACTACCGCCAAAGCTTTCTTT. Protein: CASSTTAKAFF.

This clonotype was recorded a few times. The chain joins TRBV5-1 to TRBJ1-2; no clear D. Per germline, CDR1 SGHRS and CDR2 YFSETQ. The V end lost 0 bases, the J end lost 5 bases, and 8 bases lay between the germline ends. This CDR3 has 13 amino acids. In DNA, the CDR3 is TGCGCCAGCAGCTTGGTTGGAGAATATGGCTACACCTTC. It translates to CASSLVGEYGYTF.